This TCR beta chain was captured by sequencing in a study of blood T cell repertoires in COVID-19. Assay used: immunoSEQ multiplex PCR; TCRdb lists only in-frame clones, some missing. The sample lists about 240,000 clones, approximately 82% occurring once. This clone has more than one count but fewer than ten. Sequenced input: peripheral blood. The receptor was derived from a man aged 30 to 45 who had recovered from COVID-19.

CDR3 sequence (DNA): TGTGCCAGCAGTGCAGGTCAACTAGCGGTGTCCTACAATGAGCAGTTCTTC. Translation gives CASSAGQLAVSYNEQFF. This sequence joins TRBV6-1 and TRBJ2-1; TRBD2 agrees at 8 bases. This CDR3 is 17 amino acids long. The V gene end was trimmed by 4 bases and the J gene end by 1 base; junction bases not matched to a gene: 9. Germline V gene sequence: CDR1 MNHNS, CDR2 SASEGT.